A single sample is the source of the 28 T cell receptor beta chains below, sequenced in a study of cytomegalovirus exposure and HLA in healthy donors. PCR primers comprised 60 Vbeta and 13 Jbeta primers. Using immunoSEQ multiplex PCR, the repertoire was profiled, and TCRdb retains in-frame clones only, with some absent. The table has about 170,000 clones, under 90% seen once. Sequencing input: PBMCs. All receptors derive from a man younger than 35 in good health and CMV-seronegative.

The CDR3 coding sequence is TGCAGCGTTGAGCGGGTAGTTACGCAGTATTTT. The encoded protein is CSVERVVTQYF. The gene calls are TRBV29-1 and TRBJ2-3, with a tentative D call TRBD2 (5 bases). Germline CDR1 SQVTM, CDR2 ANQGSEA. The V end lost 3 bases, the J end lost 8 bases, and 9 bases lay between the germline ends. The length of the CDR3 is 11 residues.

Written as DNA, the CDR3 is TGTGCCAGCAGCCTCAGGTATGAGCAGTACTTC. Amino acid sequence: CASSLRYEQYF. The chain carries TRBV28 and TRBJ2-7; D ambiguous. The V end lost 6 bases, the J end lost 7 bases, and 10 bases lay between the germline ends. The germline V gene has CDR1 MDHEN and CDR2 SYDVKM. CDR3 length: 11 amino acids.

The chain combines TRBV4-1 with TRBJ2-7, with TRBD2 identical over 8 bases. V lost 1 base to trimming and J lost 5 bases; unmatched junction nucleotides: 7. The germline CDR1 and CDR2 sequences are MGHRA and YSYEKL. The CDR3 is 15 residues long. CDR3 sequence: CASSQVAGGGNEQYF. CDR3 coding DNA: TGCGCCAGCAGCCAAGTGGCGGGGGGAGGAAACGAGCAGTACTTC.

Note on this clone: A junction boundary mismatches the germline segment, possibly from a read error. J is TRBJ2-5 and V is TRBV7-9; 10 nucleotides match TRBD1. The CDR3 is made up of 14 amino acids. From germline, CDR1 is SEHNR and CDR2 FQNEAQ (reference sequence). The CDR3 nucleotides are TGTTCCAGCAGACCCGGACAGGGGGAAGAGACCCAGTACTTC. Translated, it gives CSSRPGQGEETQYF.

This clone was counted a few times. This chain links TRBV2 with TRBJ1-1; tentatively, D is TRBD1 (5 bases). The germline V and J ends were trimmed by 6 bases and 6 bases, with 11 bases remaining between them. Germline V gene data show CDR1 as SNHLY and CDR2 as FYNNEI. This CDR3 contains 12 residues. The CDR3 DNA sequence: TGTGCCAGCAGGGTAGACAGACCTGAAGCTTTCTTT. Protein product: CASRVDRPEAFF.

This rearrangement joins TRBV7-2 to TRBJ2-7; D might be TRBD2 (6 bases). The ends were cut back, 3 bases at V and 2 bases at J, with 11 bases in the middle. Germline-derived CDR1 and CDR2 are SGHTA and FQGNSA. The CDR3 totals 14 residues. The CDR3 here is CASSFTGLAYEQYF. DNA of the CDR3: TGTGCCAGCAGCTTTACGGGACTCGCCTACGAGCAGTACTTC.

The rearrangement links TRBV4-1 to TRBJ1-1; 7 nucleotides align to TRBD1. J gave up 4 bases and V 6 bases, and 8 bases lay outside the gene matches. This CDR3 comprises 14 residues. Germline V gene lookup returns CDR1 MGHRA and CDR2 YSYEKL. The CDR3 DNA reads TGCGCCAGCAGTCGAGGGGGCGCGGGCACTGAAGCTTTCTTT. It encodes CASSRGGAGTEAFF.

The chain employs TRBV11-3 and TRBJ2-1, with TRBD2 as a possible D gene (6 bases). Germline V gives CDR1 SGHNT, CDR2 YENEEA. The CDR3 has 15 residues. V was cut by 3 bases and J by 8 bases, with 17 bases left in between. The CDR3 nucleotides read TGTGCCAGCAGCTTGGGCGGAGGGATGGGCTATGAGCAGTTCTTC. Translated, it gives CASSLGGGMGYEQFF.

The chain joins TRBV10-2 to TRBJ2-1; 10 nucleotides agree with TRBD2. The CDR3 has 14 amino acids. V shed 8 bases, J shed 2 bases, and the junction held 3 bases outside the gene matches. From germline, CDR1 is WSHSY and CDR2 SAAADI. CDR3 in amino acids: CASASGGAYNEQFF. The CDR3 DNA follows: TGCGCCAGCGCGAGCGGGGGGGCCTACAATGAGCAGTTCTTC.

The sample holds one count of this clone. The V call is TRBV5-1, the J call TRBJ2-7, with D maybe TRBD2 (6 bases). CDR1 SGHRS and CDR2 YFSETQ come from the germline V gene. The CDR3 runs to 15 residues. The V and J ends lost 5 bases and 0 bases respectively, with 15 bases between them. The chain's CDR3 is CASRIGGMNSYEQYF. CDR3 coding DNA: TGCGCCAGCAGGATCGGCGGGATGAACTCCTACGAGCAGTACTTC. The entire variable domain, with the rest obtained from reference TRBV5-1 and TRBJ2-7, is as follows: KAGVTQTPRYLIKTRGQQVTLSCSPISGHRSVSWYQQTPGQGLQFLFEYFSETQRNKGNFPGRFSGRQFSNSRSEMNVSTLELGDSALYLCASRIGGMNSYEQYFGPGTRLTVT.

The chain joins TRBV6-5 to TRBJ2-2; D is perhaps TRBD1 (6 bases). CDR1 and CDR2 from the germline V gene are MNHEY and SVGAGI. The CDR3 length is 15 residues. Trimming removed 4 bases at V and 4 bases at J, with 13 bases between. CDR3 loop: CASSSRTELTGELFF. CDR3 nucleotide sequence: TGTGCCAGCAGTTCGCGGACAGAACTCACCGGGGAGCTGTTTTTT.

CDR3 DNA sequence: TGCAGCGCAGGACAGGGGGCCGGTGGGGAGCTGTTTTTT. This gives the protein CSAGQGAGGELFF. The rearrangement links TRBV29-1 to TRBJ2-2, with 11 bases identical to TRBD1. This CDR3 spans 13 amino acids. The V gene's germline CDR1 is SQVTM and CDR2 ANQGSEA. V was clipped by 7 bases and J by 8 bases; unmatched bases: 6.

The chain employs TRBV7-8 and TRBJ2-7; 7 bases line up with TRBD2. The germline gives CDR1 SGHVS, CDR2 FQNEAQ. This CDR3 is built from 15 residues. The trim removed 4 bases at V and 4 bases at J, leaving 10 bases unmatched. CDR3 in amino acids: CASSSGLGGVYEQYF. In DNA, the CDR3 is TGTGCCAGCAGCTCCGGCCTGGGAGGGGTATACGAGCAGTACTTC.

The rearrangement joins TRBV5-4 to TRBJ2-3, with D perhaps being TRBD1 or TRBD2 (7 bases each). Germline CDR1 and CDR2: SGHNT and YYREEE (reference sequence). The CDR3 has 13 residues. V was trimmed by 9 bases and J by 5 bases, leaving 16 bases between them. This chain's CDR3 is CATRGGLVDTQYF. The CDR3 DNA sequence: TGTGCCACCAGGGGGGGATTGGTAGATACGCAGTATTTT.

The chain joins TRBV4-1 to TRBJ2-7, with D possibly being TRBD1 (5 bases). V lost 0 bases, J lost 5 bases, and 11 bases lay in between. Germline CDR1 MGHRA, CDR2 YSYEKL. The CDR3 sequence is 14 residues long. The CDR3 DNA is TGCGCCAGCAGCCAAGATCCAGGGTCCAACGAGCAGTACTTC. It encodes CASSQDPGSNEQYF.

V and J are TRBV29-1 and TRBJ1-6; D unclear. CDR1 is SQVTM, CDR2 ANQGSEA, per germline. V dropped 4 bases and J dropped 16 bases, with 8 bases sitting between them. The CDR3 consists of 9 residues. The CDR3 protein is CSVASVLHF. For the CDR3, the DNA is TGCAGCGTTGCGTCTGTTCTCCACTTT.

The chain joins TRBV18 to TRBJ1-1, with 11 nucleotides matching TRBD1. Germline V gene data show CDR1 as KGHSH and CDR2 as LQKENI. This CDR3 is 15 amino acids long. Germline trimming cut 3 bases from V and 5 bases from J; bases unmatched to any gene: 5. In nucleotides, the CDR3 is TGTGCCAGCTCACCGCAGGGACAGGGGGATACTGAAGCTTTCTTT. Translation gives CASSPQGQGDTEAFF.

The chain uses TRBV5-1 and TRBJ2-2; D is undetermined. V lost 5 bases and J lost 5, with 7 bases in between. The CDR3 extends over 12 amino acids. CDR1 and CDR2 from the germline V gene are SGHRS and YFSETQ. The CDR3 region is CASRADTGELFF. DNA for the CDR3: TGCGCCAGCAGGGCAGATACCGGGGAGCTGTTTTTT.

This chain uses TRBV10-3 with TRBJ2-7, with 8 bases that match TRBD1. The CDR3 contains 14 residues. Per germline, CDR1 ENHRY and CDR2 SYGVKD. Trimming removed 10 bases from V and 5 bases from J; junction bases left unmatched: 13. CDR3 bases: TGTGCCACAGCGTTCGGACAGGGTTTGAACGAGCAGTACTTC. Its translation: CATAFGQGLNEQYF.

The rearrangement links TRBV19 to TRBJ1-1, with D perhaps TRBD1 (6 bases). Trimming stripped 3 bases from V and 3 bases from J, with 11 bases between. This CDR3 comprises 14 residues. CDR1 is LNHDA, CDR2 SQIVND, per germline (reference sequence). Here the CDR3 reads CASSITGFHTEAFF. The CDR3 DNA is TGTGCCAGTAGTATTACAGGGTTCCACACTGAAGCTTTCTTT. The complete variable domain, with remaining parts taken from reference TRBV19 and TRBJ1-1, reads DGGITQSPKYLFRKEGQNVTLSCEQNLNHDAMYWYRQDPGQGLRLIYYSQIVNDFQKGDIAEGYSVSREKKESFPLTVTSAQKNPTAFYLCASSITGFHTEAFFGQGTRLTVV.

This chain joins TRBV25-1 and TRBJ2-1; weak D call: TRBD2 (6 bases). V lost 2 bases to trimming and J lost 6 bases, with 20 bases between them. Germline-derived CDR1 and CDR2 are MGHDK and SYGVNS. The CDR3 loop spans 17 amino acids. The CDR3: CASSESPGRPGGNEQFF. CDR3 coding DNA: TGTGCCAGCAGTGAAAGCCCGGGGAGGCCAGGAGGCAATGAGCAGTTCTTC.

The chain links TRBV6-5 to TRBJ2-5, with D maybe TRBD2 (6 bases). The germline V and J ends were trimmed by 0 bases and 11 bases, with 16 bases remaining between them. Germline values: CDR1 MNHEY, CDR2 SVGAGI. CDR3 size: 14 residues. The CDR3 region is CASSYSGAAREQYF. In DNA, the CDR3 is TGTGCCAGCAGTTACTCTGGGGCGGCCCGGGAGCAGTACTTC.

This clone was counted a few times. The chain employs TRBV28 and TRBJ2-1; a possible D gene is TRBD2 (6 bases). This CDR3 contains 14 residues. Germline V lookup: CDR1 MDHEN, CDR2 SYDVKM. The V end was cut by 2 bases, the J end by 7 bases, with 12 bases between. The CDR3: CASSLTMEGNEQFF. The CDR3 region has the DNA TGTGCCAGCAGTTTAACGATGGAGGGTAATGAGCAGTTCTTC.

The V call is TRBV7-9, the J call TRBJ2-1, with unresolved D. Germline CDR1 is SEHNR and CDR2 is FQNEAQ (reference sequence). The CDR3 spans 12 residues. With 5 bases removed from V and 6 bases from J, the gap between germline ends came to 8 bases. CDR3 sequence (DNA): TGTGCCAGCAGCAATACAGTCAATGAGCAGTTCTTC. Translating gives CASSNTVNEQFF.

This sequence joins TRBV2 and TRBJ1-2; no reliable D call. The CDR3 length is 14 residues. Trimming shortened V by 0 bases and J by 5 bases, and 10 bases separated the two germline ends. Germline lookup yields CDR1 SNHLY and CDR2 FYNNEI. The chain's CDR3 is CASSEAHWEYGYTF. For the CDR3, the DNA is TGTGCCAGCAGTGAAGCGCACTGGGAGTATGGCTACACCTTC.

The chain joins TRBV6-6 to TRBJ1-1, with no clear D. In germline, CDR1 is MNHNY, CDR2 SVGAGI (reference sequence). The length of the CDR3 is 15 residues. The V end lost 4 bases, the J end lost 5 bases, and 17 bases lay between the germline ends. As DNA, the CDR3 is TGTGCCAGCAGTTCGGGGAATGGGTTCGCGACTGAAGCTTTCTTT. Its protein is CASSSGNGFATEAFF.

This clone was seen a few times. V and J are TRBV5-6 and TRBJ2-7; 8 positions agree with TRBD2. V lost 1 base to trimming and J lost 3 bases; unmatched junction nucleotides: 9. Germline CDR1 and CDR2: SGHDT and YYEEEE. The CDR3 is 16 amino acids. The CDR3 loop is CASSLYGGTSNYEQYF. CDR3 coding DNA: TGTGCCAGCAGCTTGTACGGAGGGACTAGTAACTACGAGCAGTACTTC.

V and J are TRBV10-2 and TRBJ2-3; 7 bases agree with TRBD1. The germline gives CDR1 WSHSY, CDR2 SAAADI. The V gene end was trimmed by 7 bases and the J gene end by 1 base; junction bases not matched to a gene: 8. This CDR3 has 15 residues. The CDR3 coding sequence is TGCGCCAGCAAAACAACAGGGGTTGGCACAGATACGCAGTATTTT. It specifies CASKTTGVGTDTQYF.